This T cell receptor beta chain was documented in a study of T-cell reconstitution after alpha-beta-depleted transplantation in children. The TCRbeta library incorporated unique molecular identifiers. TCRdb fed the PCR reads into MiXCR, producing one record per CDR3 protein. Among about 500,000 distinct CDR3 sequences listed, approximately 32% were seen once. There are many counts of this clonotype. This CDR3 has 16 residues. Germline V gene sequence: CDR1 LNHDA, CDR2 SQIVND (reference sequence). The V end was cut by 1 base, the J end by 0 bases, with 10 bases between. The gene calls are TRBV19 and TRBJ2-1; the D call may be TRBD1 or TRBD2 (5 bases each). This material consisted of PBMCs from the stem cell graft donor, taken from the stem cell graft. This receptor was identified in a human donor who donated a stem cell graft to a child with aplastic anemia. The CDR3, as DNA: TGTGCCAGTAGTATAGGGTGGGGGAGCTCCTACAATGAGCAGTTCTTC. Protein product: CASSIGWGSSYNEQFF.